This is a list of T cell receptor beta chains from one sample in a study of CD8 T cells in ankylosing spondylitis. Using its own MiXCR run on the 5' RACE reads, TCRdb lists one record per CDR3 protein. The sample holds approximately 92,000 distinct CDR3 sequences, 8.8% seen once. The material sequenced was blood, either unsorted or a sorted T cell fraction (not recorded which). The receptors derive from a male donor with ankylosing spondylitis or in good health (not recorded which). Each CDR3 is given with its conserved first and last residue. Fields, in order: V gene, J gene, clone size, D gene, CDR3 DNA, CDR3 protein. A D gene is named only where the DNA matches it firmly. The listing skips clone size in some rows; elsewhere it reads once, few, many or a size class.

>TRBV20-1|TRBJ2-7|.|TRBD2
TGCAGTGCTACCGGACTAGCGGCCAACACCTACGAGCAGTACTTC
CSATGLAANTYEQYF
>TRBV11-1|TRBJ2-7|few|TRBD2
TGTGCCAGCAGCCGCCCGGGACTAGTATACGAGCAGTACTTC
CASSRPGLVYEQYF
>TRBV7-9|TRBJ2-7|many|.
TGTGCCAGCAGCCGAGATCCCTCCGAGCAGTACTTC
CASSRDPSEQYF
>TRBV12-3/TRBV12-4|TRBJ1-4|many|TRBD1
TGTGCCAGCAGTTCCGAGGGGACAGGGGGGGAAAAACTGTTTTTT
CASSSEGTGGEKLFF
>TRBV5-1|TRBJ1-2|many|TRBD1
TGCGCCAGCAGCTTTGCCCACCGGAGACAGGGGGAGAACTATGGCTACACCTTC
CASSFAHRRQGENYGYTF
>TRBV20-1|TRBJ2-5|many|.
TGCAGTGCTAGGGACTACACAGGAAAAGAGACCCAGTACTTC
CSARDYTGKETQYF
>TRBV5-6|TRBJ2-2|many|.
TGTGCCAGCAGCCCCCCGACAGGTTGGGCCGGGGAGCTGTTTTTT
CASSPPTGWAGELFF
>TRBV7-8|TRBJ2-1|few|TRBD1
TGTGCCAGCAGCTTAACCCGGGACAGGGAGGAGCAGTTCTTC
CASSLTRDREEQFF
>TRBV20-1|TRBJ2-1|many|.
TGCAGTGCTAGAGATGGGGGTGAGCAGTTCTTC
CSARDGGEQFF
>TRBV27|TRBJ2-3|few|.
TGTGCCAGCAGTACAGGGTTTGATACGCAGTATTTT
CASSTGFDTQYF
>TRBV30|TRBJ2-5|many|TRBD1
TGTGCCTGGATTGAGAATGGACAGGGGGAAGAGACCCAGTACTTC
CAWIENGQGEETQYF
>TRBV3-1|TRBJ2-3|many|TRBD2
TGTGCCAGCAGCCTAGGACTAGCGGGGGAGAGGGATACGCAGTATTTT
CASSLGLAGERDTQYF
>TRBV10-3|TRBJ1-2|many|.
TGTGCCATCAACGAGGGCGCGGGTGGCTACACCTTC
CAINEGAGGYTF
>TRBV20-1|TRBJ2-2|many|.
TGCAGTGCCCTTAGGGGTGCTGGGGAGCTGTTTTTT
CSALRGAGELFF
>TRBV20-1|TRBJ2-7|many|.
TGCAGTGCTAGAGTTCAGGATTGGGAGCAGTACTTC
CSARVQDWEQYF
>TRBV3-1|TRBJ2-7|many|.
TGTGCCAGCAGCCAGGAGTTCGCCGAGCAGTACTTC
CASSQEFAEQYF
>TRBV12-3/TRBV12-4|TRBJ1-2|many|.
TGTGCCAGCAGTTTGGATGGCTACACCTTC
CASSLDGYTF
>TRBV18|TRBJ1-4|many|.
TGTGCCAGCTCACCGCTCGACGACAATGAAAAACTGTTTTTT
CASSPLDDNEKLFF
>TRBV20-1|TRBJ2-1|.|TRBD1
TGCTGTGCTGCCGGGACAGGGGGAATGGGCTCCTACAATGAGCAGTTCTTC
CCAAGTGGMGSYNEQFF
>TRBV20-1|TRBJ1-5|many|.
TGCAGTGCTGGCGGGTGGGGCGACCAGCCCCAGCATTTT
CSAGGWGDQPQHF
>TRBV7-2|TRBJ2-3|many|TRBD2
TGTGCCAGCAGCGAGTATGGGCTAGCGGGGGCCAAGCAGTATTTT
CASSEYGLAGAKQYF
>TRBV5-1|TRBJ1-6|many|TRBD1
TGCGCCAGCAGCCTAGGGACAGGGGTGGAATCACCCCTCCACTTT
CASSLGTGVESPLHF
>TRBV28|TRBJ1-1|few|.
TGTGCCAGCAGTTTTTGGGAGGCCCTGAACACTGAAGCTTTCTTT
CASSFWEALNTEAFF
>TRBV7-2|TRBJ1-4|many|.
TGTGCCAGCAGCTTAGGGTGGGGGGAAGATGAAAAACTGTTTTTT
CASSLGWGEDEKLFF
>TRBV3-1|TRBJ1-5|.|.
TGTGCCAGCACCCAAGATCTGCGGGGGGGTCAGCCCCAGCATTTT
CASTQDLRGGQPQHF
>TRBV9|TRBJ2-3|many|.
TGTGCCAGCAGCGTAGCCGGCGGGGGCAGCACAGATACGCAGTATTTT
CASSVAGGGSTDTQYF
>TRBV10-2|TRBJ2-4|few|.
TGCGCCAGCAGTGCCACGGTCGGCGAAAACATTCAGTACTTC
CASSATVGENIQYF
>TRBV29-1|TRBJ2-1|many|.
TGCAGCGTTCTCGGGGGCTACAATGAGCAGTTCTTC
CSVLGGYNEQFF
>TRBV12-3/TRBV12-4|TRBJ2-7|many|.
TGTGCCAGCAGTTTCGCAGGGGAGGCCTACGAGCAGTACTTC
CASSFAGEAYEQYF
>TRBV5-1|TRBJ1-1|many|.
TGCGCCAGCAGCTTGGCCGGGATGGGCACTGAAGCTTTCTTT
CASSLAGMGTEAFF
>TRBV5-1|TRBJ2-1|many|.
TGCGCCAGCAGCTCGGACAGACTCAATGAGCAGTTCTTC
CASSSDRLNEQFF
>TRBV12-3/TRBV12-4|TRBJ1-4|few|.
TGTGCCAGCAGTTTTCTAGGTCAAGGCGGAAAACTGTTTTTT
CASSFLGQGGKLFF